This T cell receptor beta chain is from a study of CXCR3-negative and CXCR3-positive naive CD8 T cells. Findings and caveats of the study: After cryopreservation, expression of CXCR3 was partially reduced, and most assays were run with fresh PBMCs. For memory CD8+ cells diversity was much lower, but both naive subsets had comparably high diversity. Similar TRBV-TRBJ usage was seen in naive cells (both CXCR3-negative and CXCR3-positive), but memory cells differed.

At about 310,000 cells each, triplicate sorts were carried out for each CD8+ T cell subset. A word on this clonotype: Antigen unknown.

This CDR3 is 14 amino acids long. Germline V CDR1 and CDR2: SEHNR, FQNEAQ (reference sequence). The TRB cDNA libraries were prepared by 5' RACE with UMI labels. TCRdb processed the 5' RACE reads again and assigns one entry to each CDR3 protein, with no DNA. The sample spans about 56,000 distinct CDR3 sequences; the ten largest clones claim less than 25%. The sample taken for sequencing was memory CD8+ T cells from blood. The sequence was obtained from a human donor in good health. Some clones in this sample may be carry-over from other donors' samples. The J gene is TRBJ2-7, the V gene TRBV7-9; TCRdb's D call, TRBD2, is unchecked because there is no DNA. CDR3 region: CASSLGGLTYEQYF.